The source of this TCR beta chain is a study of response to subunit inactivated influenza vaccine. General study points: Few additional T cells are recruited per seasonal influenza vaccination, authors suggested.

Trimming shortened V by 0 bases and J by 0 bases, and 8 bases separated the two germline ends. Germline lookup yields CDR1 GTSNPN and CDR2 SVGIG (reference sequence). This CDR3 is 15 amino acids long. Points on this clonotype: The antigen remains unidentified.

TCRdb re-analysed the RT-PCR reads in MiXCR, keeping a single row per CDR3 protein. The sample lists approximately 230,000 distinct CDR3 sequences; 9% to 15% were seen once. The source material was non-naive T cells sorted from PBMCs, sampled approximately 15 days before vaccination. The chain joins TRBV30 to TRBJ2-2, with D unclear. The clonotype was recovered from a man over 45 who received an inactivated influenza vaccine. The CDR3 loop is CAWSVTVSNTGELFF. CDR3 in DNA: TGTGCCTGGAGTGTCACAGTTTCGAACACCGGGGAGCTGTTTTTT. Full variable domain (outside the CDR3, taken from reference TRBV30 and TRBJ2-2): SQTIHQWPATLVQPVGSPLSLECTVEGTSNPNLYWYRQAAGRGLQLLFYSVGIGQISSEVPQNLSASRPQDRQFILSSKKLLLSDSGFYLCAWSVTVSNTGELFFGEGSRLTVL.